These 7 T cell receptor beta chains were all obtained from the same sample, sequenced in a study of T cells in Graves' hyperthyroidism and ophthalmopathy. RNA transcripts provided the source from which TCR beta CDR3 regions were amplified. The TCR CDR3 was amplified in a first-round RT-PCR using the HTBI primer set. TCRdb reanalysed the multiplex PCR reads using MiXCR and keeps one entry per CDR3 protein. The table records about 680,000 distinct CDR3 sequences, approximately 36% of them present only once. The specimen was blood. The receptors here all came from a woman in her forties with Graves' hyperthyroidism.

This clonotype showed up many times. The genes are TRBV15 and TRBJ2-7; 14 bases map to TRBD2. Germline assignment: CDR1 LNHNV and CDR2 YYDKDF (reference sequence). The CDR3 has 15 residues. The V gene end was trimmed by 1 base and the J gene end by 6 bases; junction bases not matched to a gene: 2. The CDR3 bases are TGTGCCACCAGCAGAGGACTAGCGGGAGGGTCCGAGCAGTACTTC. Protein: CATSRGLAGGSEQYF.

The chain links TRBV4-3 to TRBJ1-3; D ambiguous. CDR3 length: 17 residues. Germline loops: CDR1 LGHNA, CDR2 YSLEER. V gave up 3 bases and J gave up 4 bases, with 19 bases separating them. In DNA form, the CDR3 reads TGCGCCAGCAGCCAGAAGGGAGACCTTTCGTTAGGAAACACCATATATTTT. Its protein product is CASSQKGDLSLGNTIYF.

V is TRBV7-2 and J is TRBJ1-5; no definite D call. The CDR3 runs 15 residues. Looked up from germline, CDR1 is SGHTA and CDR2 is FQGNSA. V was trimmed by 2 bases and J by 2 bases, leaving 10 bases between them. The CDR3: CASSLTAGGNQPQHF. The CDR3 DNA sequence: TGTGCCAGCAGCTTAACTGCGGGAGGCAATCAGCCCCAGCATTTT.

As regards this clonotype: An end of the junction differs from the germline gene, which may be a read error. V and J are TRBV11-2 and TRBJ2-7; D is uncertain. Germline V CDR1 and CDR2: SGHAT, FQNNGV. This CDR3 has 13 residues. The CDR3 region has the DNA TGTGCCAGCAGCTTTGACGGAACCTACGGGCAGTACTTC. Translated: CASSFDGTYGQYF. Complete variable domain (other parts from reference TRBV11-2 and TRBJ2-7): EAGVAQSPRYKIIEKRQSVAFWCNPISGHATLYWYQQILGQGPKLLIQFQNNGVVDDSQLPKDRFSAERLKGVDSTLKIQPAKLEDSAVYLCASSFDGTYGQYFGPGTRLTVT.

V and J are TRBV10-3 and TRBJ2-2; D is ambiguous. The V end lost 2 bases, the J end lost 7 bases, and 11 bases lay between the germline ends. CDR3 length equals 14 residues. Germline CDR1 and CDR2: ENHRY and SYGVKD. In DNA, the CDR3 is TGTGCCATCAGTGAGAAAGTGGGCATCGGGGAGCTGTTTTTT. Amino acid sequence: CAISEKVGIGELFF.

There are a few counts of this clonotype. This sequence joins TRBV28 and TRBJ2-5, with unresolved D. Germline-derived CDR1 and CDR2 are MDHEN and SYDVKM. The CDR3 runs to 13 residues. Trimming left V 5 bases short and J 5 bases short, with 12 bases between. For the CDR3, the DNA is TGTGCCAGCAGTCCCTTCGGGCTGGAGACCCAGTACTTC. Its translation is CASSPFGLETQYF.

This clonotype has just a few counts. The CDR3 DNA reads TGTGCCAGCAGCCGCGGGGCTCGGGGTGATTCACCCCTCCACTTT. It is translated as CASSRGARGDSPLHF. The genes are TRBV6-6 and TRBJ1-6; D is perhaps TRBD1 (5 bases). Germline CDR1 reads MNHNY; CDR2 reads SVGAGI (reference sequence). The CDR3 length is 15 residues. Trimming took off 6 bases at V and 8 bases at J, with 17 bases between the two ends.